The T cell receptor beta chain under discussion was sequenced for a study of OX40 agonist ivuxolimab in advanced cancers. Germline V gene data show CDR1 as LNHDA and CDR2 as SQIVND (reference sequence). Germline trimming cut 1 base from V and 4 bases from J; bases unmatched to any gene: 2. The CDR3 is 15 residues long. The method was immunoSEQ multiplex PCR; TCRdb's version includes in-frame clones alone and lacks a portion of them. The data show over 75,000 clones, 91% seen once. The J gene is TRBJ2-1, the V gene TRBV19; 9 positions match TRBD2. The specimen comprised CD4+ or CD8+ T cells sorted from blood, sampled in a trial of the OX40 agonist ivuxolimab. The receptor's source is an adult with an advanced solid tumor such as melanoma, head and neck, liver or kidney cancer. The CDR3 nucleotides are TGTGCCAGTAGTATAGCTAGCGGGGTTTACAATGAGCAGTTCTTC. Amino acids: CASSIASGVYNEQFF.